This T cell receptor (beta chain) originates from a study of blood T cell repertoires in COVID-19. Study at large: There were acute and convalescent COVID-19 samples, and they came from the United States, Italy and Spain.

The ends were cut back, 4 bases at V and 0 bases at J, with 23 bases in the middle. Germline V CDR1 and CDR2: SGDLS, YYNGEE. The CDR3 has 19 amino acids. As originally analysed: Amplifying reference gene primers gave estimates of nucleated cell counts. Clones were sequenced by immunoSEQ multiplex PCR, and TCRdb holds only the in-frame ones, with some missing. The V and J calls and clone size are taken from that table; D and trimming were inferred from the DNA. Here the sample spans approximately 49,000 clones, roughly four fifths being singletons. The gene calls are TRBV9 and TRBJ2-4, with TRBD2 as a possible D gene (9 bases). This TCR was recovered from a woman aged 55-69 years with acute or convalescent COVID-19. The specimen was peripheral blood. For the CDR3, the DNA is TGTGCCAGCAGCCCAGGGGGCGGGGGGGCTCTAATAGCCAAAAACATTCAGTACTTC. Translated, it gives CASSPGGGGALIAKNIQYF.